This TCR beta chain was captured in a study of cytomegalovirus exposure and HLA in healthy donors (dated 2017 in TCRdb). Broadly, across the study: An earlier analysis of roughly 500 of the donors reported 250 to 300 Gb of sequence data and 117 million unique TCR beta sequences from about 200 million T cells. Among 398 genotyped donors of the cohort, an average of approximately 250,000 unique TCR beta nucleotide sequences were sequenced per donor, about a sixth of them non-productive. The study used immunosequencing to profile the T cell repertoires of several hundred subjects and linked those repertoires to cytomegalovirus serostatus. An earlier analysis of approximately 500 of the donors applied high-throughput TCR beta sequencing to assess whether each TCR beta V gene segment acted as functional or pseudogenic. High-throughput TCR immunosequencing, statistical association of individual TCRs with disease status, and machine learning were combined to predict cytomegalovirus infection status. Five DR-DQ haplotypes were treated as single units for association and clustering because of strong linkage in the cohort. The aim of the study was to test whether cataloging public T cell receptors could identify signatures of past pathogen exposure. A later analysis re-analyzed previously published TCR beta repertoires from 660 or so donors and added high-resolution HLA genotyping to study TCR occurrence patterns. In a later genetic analysis, genome-wide SNP genotypes for about three fifths of the roughly 670 donors were used, and that subset was treated as a discovery cohort. The number of donors typed differed by locus, with roughly 629-640 for A, B, C, DRB1 and DQB1, roughly 520 for DQA1, 600 to 610 for DPA1, and 450 to 480 for DPB1. Donor age, sex, ethnicity and CMV serostatus were compiled alongside the repertoire data. Among the roughly 430 genotyped donors, around 81% belonged to the genetic ancestry cluster associated with self-reported Caucasian donors. An early release covering over 500 HLA-typed donors comprised about 300 gigabases of sequencing data and around 85 million unique TCR sequences. Both class I and class II loci were covered by HLA typing, at four-digit resolution. Rather than drawing on any new phenotypic data, the later analysis identified candidate immune exposures from TCR beta sequences and the way those sequences occurred across donors. All discovery cohort repertoires had been generated using a single sequencing platform. A separate validation cohort of some 130 different subjects was used in addition to the approximately 640-subject first cohort. Broader findings and caveats from the paper: HLA typing was unavailable for some donors at each locus, so association tests used only the typed subset. A later analysis reported that several top co-occurrence clusters appeared linked to parvovirus B19, influenza, CMV and Epstein-Barr virus. A later analysis found that HLA-associated TCR beta chains were more clonally expanded and had lower generation probabilities than equally common non-associated chains. A further reported finding was that TCR beta sequences accurately predicted the HLA-A and HLA-B alleles for most subjects in the first cohort. In an earlier analysis of some 500 of the donors, most TCR beta V segments were observed in productive rearrangements about 87% or about 30% of the time, broadly matching IMGT annotations. A later genetic analysis reported fewer N-insertions in productive TCRs among donors in an Asian-associated ancestry cluster than the approximately 700-donor mean. The 87-base-pair reads could not distinguish some IMGT-functional V segments, including TRBV6-2 and TRBV6-3, so those segments were excluded. The authors suggested that the approach could potentially be extended to other disease states and immunological phenotypes. Immune exposure information for the cohort was limited to CMV serostatus. When HLA alleles, especially DR and DQ, strongly co-occurred, TCR associations were difficult to assign to individual alleles. Only TCR beta chains were sequenced in this cohort, and the absence of alpha or paired-chain data limited detectable features. The classifier was reported to diagnose cytomegalovirus status with high specificity and sensitivity in both the original and validation cohorts. In a later genetic analysis, a missense DCLRE1C variant was associated with V-gene and J-gene trimming of TCR beta chains, and the association was replicated in an independent cohort. In the study, about 150 TCR beta chains were listed as associated with cytomegalovirus. In vitro tests confirmed that a few of the cytomegalovirus-associated TCR beta chains recognize cytomegalovirus antigens. A cluster of highly shared sequence variants was judged likely to represent a technical artifact of the sequencing pipeline. Most TCR sequences were seen in very few donors, while some public TCRs were found in many individuals. Because counts were too low, 15 to 20 rarely observed V segments, including chromosome 9 orphons, were excluded from the earlier analysis of a few hundred of the donors. In a later analysis, most CMV-associated TCR beta chains were found to appear HLA-restricted, with HLA associations seemingly driven largely by CMV exposure. In a later analysis, the rate of TCR association differed among HLA loci, with DRB1 alleles having the most associated TCRs and HLA-C alleles having the fewest. The presence/absence analyses assumed that sequencing depth was roughly uniform across donors, and that assumption may not be true. A later analysis associated 15,000 or so TCR beta sequences with specific HLA alleles at a false discovery rate of 0.05. Linkage disequilibrium might explain the correlated functional status among segregating V segments, but an unknown experimental factor could not be excluded.

In the germline V gene (reference sequence), CDR1 corresponds to GTSNPN and CDR2 to SVGIG. Reading from cysteine to phenylalanine, the CDR3 counts 10 amino acids. CDR3 DNA only is kept here, 30 bases in frame from base 1. Libraries were built with the immunoSEQ multiplex PCR assay. A mixture of 60 forward primers for TCR Vbeta segments and 13 reverse primers for TCR Jbeta segments was used in the multiplex PCR. A multiplex PCR assay on genomic DNA amplified the CDR3 region of rearranged TCR beta genes. On the Illumina HiSeq System, the amplified TCR beta libraries were sequenced as 87-base-pair reads. Per the authors' processing: A later analysis tallied some 79 million unique TCR beta chains across the 610 or so repertoires, and 10 million to 11 million of those chains were shared by two or more donors. Raw reads were error-corrected and collapsed into unique sequences with a nearest-neighbor algorithm that merged closely related sequences to remove PCR and sequencing errors. V, D and J gene segments were assigned by aligning CDR3 sequences to IMGT reference sequences. For a sequence to be retained, a match of at least six nucleotides was required to both a V gene segment and a J gene segment. A rearrangement counted as productive if the CDR3 had no stop codons and remained in frame with V and J, and every other rearrangement counted as non-productive. CDR3 was defined by IMGT convention, running from the second conserved V-encoded cysteine to the conserved J-encoded phenylalanine. In an earlier analysis of roughly 610 of the donors, sequences lacking an unambiguous match to a single V gene segment were excluded. An earlier analysis of 450 to 650 of the donors called V segments functional above 56.7% productive rearrangements and segregating when the between-donor standard deviation exceeded 5%. A statistical classification framework was built for diagnosing cytomegalovirus status from the catalog of TCR beta chain sequences. A later analysis assigned V and J genes by comparing TCR nucleotide sequences with IMGT/GENE-DB human TR gene sequences. A later analysis assigned CDR3 sequences and most-parsimonious VDJ recombination scenarios with the TCRdist pipeline. In a later analysis, every TCR beta chain was defined by the combination of its CDR3 amino acid sequence and its V-gene family, and reads without a unique V-gene family were dropped. In a later analysis, 450 to 600 highly shared, low-generation-probability nucleotide sequences were removed to address suspected cross-contamination and a sequencing artifact. In a later analysis, a clonal expansion index for each public chain was calculated from normalized within-repertoire ranks of inferred template counts. In a later analysis, generation probabilities were computed with a VDJ recombination model fitted to out-of-frame rearrangements, and the resulting probabilities were checked against IGoR. In a later analysis, hypergeometric tests were used to score TCR-TCR, TCR-HLA and TCR-CMV co-occurrence, with a repertoire-size bias correction applied to TCR pairs. False discovery rates were estimated in a later analysis by permuting HLA or CMV assignments 20 times. In a later analysis, co-occurring TCRs were grouped with DBSCAN, and TCRdist sequence similarity was added when clustering was performed within HLA-allele-positive subsets. Repertoires with fewer than 30,000 or more than 120,000 public chains, plus five repertoires with anomalous nucleotide sharing, were excluded from co-occurrence clustering. The clones in this table, taken by TCRdb from immuneACCESS, are in-frame only. Not every clone is retained; where verified, under half of the shortfall comes from an unresolved V gene, and the cause of the rest is unknown. The DNA was the basis for D and trimming; V, J and clone size are from that table. A total of around 67,000 clones appear in this sample, around 72% of them only once. Jointly, the top ten make up around 7.4% of the sample.

As for this clone: What antigen it recognizes has not been identified. Sequence at one end of the junction differs from germline and may be a read error.

The cohort was made up of approximately 700 healthy bone marrow donors. Cohort members were all nominally healthy when sampled, although unrecorded immune exposures were likely present. The donor tested CMV seropositive, placing the donor among the approximately 290 seropositive members of the cohort. A peripheral blood sample was provided by each donor, and peripheral blood mononuclear cells were used for TCR beta sequencing. The Qiagen DNeasy Blood Extraction Kit was used to extract genomic DNA from the blood cell samples. The receptor's source is a woman younger than 45 in good health and CMV-seropositive. What was sequenced was PBMCs. The chain was built from TRBV30 and TRBJ1-1; no D gene is confidently identified. The DNA reads TGTGCCTGGAGTGCTGGGCGGGTGCTCTTT. Its protein is CAWSAGRVLF.